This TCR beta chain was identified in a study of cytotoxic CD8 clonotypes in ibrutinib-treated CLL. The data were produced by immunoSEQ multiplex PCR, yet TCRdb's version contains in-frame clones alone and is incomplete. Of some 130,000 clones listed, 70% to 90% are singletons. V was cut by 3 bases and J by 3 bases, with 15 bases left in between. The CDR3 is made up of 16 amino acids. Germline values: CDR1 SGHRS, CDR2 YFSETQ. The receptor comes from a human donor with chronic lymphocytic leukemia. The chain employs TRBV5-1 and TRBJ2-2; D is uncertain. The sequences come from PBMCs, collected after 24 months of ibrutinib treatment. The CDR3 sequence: CASSSRSGTDTGELFF. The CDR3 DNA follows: TGCGCCAGCAGCTCTAGGTCCGGAACGGACACCGGGGAGCTGTTTTTT.